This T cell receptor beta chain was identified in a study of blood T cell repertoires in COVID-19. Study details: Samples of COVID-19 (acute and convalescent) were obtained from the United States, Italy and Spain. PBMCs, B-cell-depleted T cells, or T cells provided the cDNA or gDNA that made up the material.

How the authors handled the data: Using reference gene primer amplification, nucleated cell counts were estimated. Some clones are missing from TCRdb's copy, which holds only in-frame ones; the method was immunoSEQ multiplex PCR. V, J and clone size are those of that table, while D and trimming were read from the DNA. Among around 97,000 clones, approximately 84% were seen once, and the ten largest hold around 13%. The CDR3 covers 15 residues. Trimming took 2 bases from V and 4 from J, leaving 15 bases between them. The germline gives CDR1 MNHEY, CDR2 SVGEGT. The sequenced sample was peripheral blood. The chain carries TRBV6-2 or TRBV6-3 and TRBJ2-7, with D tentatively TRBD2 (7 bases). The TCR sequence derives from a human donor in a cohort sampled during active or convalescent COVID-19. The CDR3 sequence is CASSYGGGTLYEQYF. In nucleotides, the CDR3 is TGTGCCAGCAGTTACGGGGGGGGCACCCTGTACGAGCAGTACTTC.